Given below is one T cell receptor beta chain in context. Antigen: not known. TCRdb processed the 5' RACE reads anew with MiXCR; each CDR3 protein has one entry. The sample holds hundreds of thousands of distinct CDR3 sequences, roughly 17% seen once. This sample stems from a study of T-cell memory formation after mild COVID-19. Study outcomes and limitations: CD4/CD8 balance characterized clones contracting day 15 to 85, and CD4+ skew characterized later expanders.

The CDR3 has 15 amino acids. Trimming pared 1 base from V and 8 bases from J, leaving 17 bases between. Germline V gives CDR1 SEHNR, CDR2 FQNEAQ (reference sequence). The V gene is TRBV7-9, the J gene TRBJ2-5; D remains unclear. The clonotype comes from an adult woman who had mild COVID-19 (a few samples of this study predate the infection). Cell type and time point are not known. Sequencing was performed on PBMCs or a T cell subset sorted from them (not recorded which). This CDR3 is CASSLEFAAIATQYF. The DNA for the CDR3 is TGTGCCAGCAGCTTAGAATTCGCGGCTATCGCTACCCAGTACTTC. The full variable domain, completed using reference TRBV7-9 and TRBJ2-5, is DTGVSQNPRHKITKRGQNVTFRCDPISEHNRLYWYRQTLGQGPEFLTYFQNEAQLEKSRLLSDRFSAERPKGSFSTLEIQRTEQGDSAMYLCASSLEFAAIATQYFGPGTRLLVL.